This TCR beta chain comes out of a study of identical twins. V was clipped by 1 base and J by 2 bases, with 5 bases between them. Looked up from germline, CDR1 is DFQATT and CDR2 is SNEGSKA (reference sequence). This CDR3 has 13 residues. TCRdb used MiXCR to reprocess the 5' RACE reads, holding one entry per CDR3 protein. This repertoire shows about 200,000 distinct CDR3 sequences, roughly 15% found once; its top ten account for 35% to 50%. These data also featured in a second study, about T cells expressing NK-cell markers. From that second work: It was sorted CD3+CD56-NKG2C+, CD3+CD56+NKG2C- and CD3+CD56+NKG2C+ T cells that provided the TCR beta repertoires. A range of about 1.0-8% of CD8+ T cells consisted of dominant NKG2C+ clonotypes in roughly 6 donors.

The material sequenced was CD8+ T cells sorted from blood. The origin of this receptor is a woman aged 18-29 years in good health. The genes are TRBV20-1 and TRBJ2-2; D unresolved. The CDR3 DNA is TGCAGTGCTAGAGGCCTAAACACCGGGGAGCTGTTTTTT. This encodes CSARGLNTGELFF.